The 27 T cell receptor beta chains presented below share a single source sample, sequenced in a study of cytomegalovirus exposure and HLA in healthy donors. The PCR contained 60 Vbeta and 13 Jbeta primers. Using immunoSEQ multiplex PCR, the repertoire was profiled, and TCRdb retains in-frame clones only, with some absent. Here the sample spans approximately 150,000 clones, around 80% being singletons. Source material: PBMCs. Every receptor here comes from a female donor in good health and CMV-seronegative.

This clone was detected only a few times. CDR3 bases: TGTGCCAGCAGTGATCGGGTTCCCGGGGAGCTGTTTTTT. This sequence encodes CASSDRVPGELFF. The chain has TRBV2 and TRBJ2-2, with D unresolved. V lost 3 bases and J lost 6, with 8 bases in between. Germline CDR1 SNHLY, CDR2 FYNNEI. CDR3 length: 13 residues.

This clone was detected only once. The CDR3 region has the DNA TGCGCCAGCAGCCAATTGGGCGGGACAGTTCCCCTAAGGGGTGGCTACACCTTC. Protein: CASSQLGGTVPLRGGYTF. The V gene is TRBV4-3, the J gene TRBJ1-2; 7 nucleotides align to TRBD1. The V segment lost 2 bases and the J segment 7 bases; nucleotides outside the gene matches: 19. The CDR3 runs to 18 residues. Germline-derived CDR1 and CDR2 are LGHNA and YSLEER.

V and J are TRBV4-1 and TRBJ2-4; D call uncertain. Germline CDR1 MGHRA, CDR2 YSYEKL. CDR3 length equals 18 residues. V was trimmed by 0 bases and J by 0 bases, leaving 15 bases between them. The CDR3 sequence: CASSQESRVREAKNIQYF. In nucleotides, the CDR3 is TGCGCCAGCAGCCAAGAAAGTCGGGTTCGAGAAGCCAAAAACATTCAGTACTTC.

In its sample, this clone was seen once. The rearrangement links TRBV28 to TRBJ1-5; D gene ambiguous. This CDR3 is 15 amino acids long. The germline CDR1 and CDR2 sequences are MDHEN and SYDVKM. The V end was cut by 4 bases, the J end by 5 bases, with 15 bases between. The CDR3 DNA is TGTGCCAGCAGTTCCCCGGCCGGACTTCATCAGCCCCAGCATTTT. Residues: CASSSPAGLHQPQHF. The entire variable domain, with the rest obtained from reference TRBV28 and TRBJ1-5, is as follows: DVKVTQSSRYLVKRTGEKVFLECVQDMDHENMFWYRQDPGLGLRLIYFSYDVKMKEKGDIPEGYSVSREKKERFSLILESASTNQTSMYLCASSSPAGLHQPQHFGDGTRLSIL.

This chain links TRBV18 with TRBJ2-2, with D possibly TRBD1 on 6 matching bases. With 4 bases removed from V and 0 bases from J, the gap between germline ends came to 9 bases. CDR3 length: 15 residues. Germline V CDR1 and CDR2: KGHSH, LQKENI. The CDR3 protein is CASSRRTANTGELFF. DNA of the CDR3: TGTGCCAGCTCACGGAGGACAGCGAACACCGGGGAGCTGTTTTTT. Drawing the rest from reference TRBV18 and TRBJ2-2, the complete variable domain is NAGVMQNPRHLVRRRGQEARLRCSPMKGHSHVYWYRQLPEEGLKFMVYLQKENIIDESGMPKERFSAEFPKEGPSILRIQQVVRGDSAAYFCASSRRTANTGELFFGEGSRLTVL.

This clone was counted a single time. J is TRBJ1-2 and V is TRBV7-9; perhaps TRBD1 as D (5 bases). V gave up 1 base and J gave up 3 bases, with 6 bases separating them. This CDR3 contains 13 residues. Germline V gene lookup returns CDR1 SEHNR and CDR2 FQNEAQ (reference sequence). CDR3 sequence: CASSLGDYYGYTF. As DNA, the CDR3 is TGTGCCAGCAGCTTAGGGGACTACTATGGCTACACCTTC.

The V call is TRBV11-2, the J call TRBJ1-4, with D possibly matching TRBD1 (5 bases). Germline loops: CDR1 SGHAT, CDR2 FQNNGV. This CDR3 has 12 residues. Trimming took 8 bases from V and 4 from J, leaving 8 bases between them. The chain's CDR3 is CASGRGNEKLFF. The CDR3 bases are TGTGCCAGCGGGAGGGGTAATGAAAAACTGTTTTTT.

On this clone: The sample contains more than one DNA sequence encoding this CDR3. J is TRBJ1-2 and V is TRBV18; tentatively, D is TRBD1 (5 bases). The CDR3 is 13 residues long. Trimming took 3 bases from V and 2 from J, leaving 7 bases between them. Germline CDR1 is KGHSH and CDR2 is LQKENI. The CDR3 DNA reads TGTGCCAGCTCACCCGACAGAAACTATGGCTACACCTTC. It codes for CASSPDRNYGYTF.

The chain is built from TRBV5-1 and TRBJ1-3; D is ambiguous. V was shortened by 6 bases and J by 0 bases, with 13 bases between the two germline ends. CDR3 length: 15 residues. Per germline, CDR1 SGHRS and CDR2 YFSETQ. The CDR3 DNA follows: TGCGCCAGCAAGGAGAGGGTAGGCTCTGGAAACACCATATATTTT. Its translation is CASKERVGSGNTIYF. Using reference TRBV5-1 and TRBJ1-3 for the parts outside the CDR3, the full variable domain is KAGVTQTPRYLIKTRGQQVTLSCSPISGHRSVSWYQQTPGQGLQFLFEYFSETQRNKGNFPGRFSGRQFSNSRSEMNVSTLELGDSALYLCASKERVGSGNTIYFGEGSWLTVV.

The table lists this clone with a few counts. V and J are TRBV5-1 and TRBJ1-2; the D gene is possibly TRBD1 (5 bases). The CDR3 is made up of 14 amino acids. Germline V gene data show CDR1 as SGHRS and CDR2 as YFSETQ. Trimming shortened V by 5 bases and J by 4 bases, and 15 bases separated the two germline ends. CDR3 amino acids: CASRYDQGSYGYTF. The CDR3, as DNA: TGCGCCAGCAGGTACGATCAGGGCTCCTATGGCTACACCTTC.

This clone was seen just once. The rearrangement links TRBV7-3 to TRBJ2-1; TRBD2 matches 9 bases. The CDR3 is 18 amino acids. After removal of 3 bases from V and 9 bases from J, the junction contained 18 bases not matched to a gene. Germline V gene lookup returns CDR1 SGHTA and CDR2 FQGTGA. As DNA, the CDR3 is TGTGCCAGCAGCTTGGACGGGTCGGTGACTAGCGGTGGGGGTGAGCAGTTCTTC. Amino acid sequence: CASSLDGSVTSGGGEQFF.

The CDR3 loop reads CASSLAGRNEKLFF. The CDR3 DNA sequence: TGTGCCAGCAGCTTAGCGGGCCGAAATGAAAAACTGTTTTTT. This rearrangement joins TRBV7-2 to TRBJ1-4; D is ambiguous. The CDR3 runs to 14 residues. Germline values: CDR1 SGHTA, CDR2 FQGNSA. The V gene lost 0 bases and the J gene lost 5 bases, with 7 bases spanning the gap.

The CDR3 is CASSLPGQGALGIEAFF. For the CDR3, the DNA is TGCGCCAGCAGCCTGCCGGGACAGGGGGCGCTGGGGATTGAAGCTTTCTTT. V gene TRBV5-1 combines with J gene TRBJ1-1, with TRBD1 identical over 12 bases. The J segment lost 7 bases and the V segment lost 4 bases, leaving 14 bases of the junction unmatched. Germline loops: CDR1 SGHRS, CDR2 YFSETQ. This CDR3 region has 17 residues.

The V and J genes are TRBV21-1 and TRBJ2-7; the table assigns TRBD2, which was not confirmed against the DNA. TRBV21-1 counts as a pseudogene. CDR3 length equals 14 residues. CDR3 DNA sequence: TGTGCCAGCAGCAAAGTAAGAGGTACCTACGAGCAGTACTTC. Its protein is CASSKVRGTYEQYF.

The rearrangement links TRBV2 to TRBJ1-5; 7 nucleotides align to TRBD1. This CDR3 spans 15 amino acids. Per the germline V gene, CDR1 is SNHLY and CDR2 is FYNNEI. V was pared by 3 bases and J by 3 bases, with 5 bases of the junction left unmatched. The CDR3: CASSEGQPHNQPQHF. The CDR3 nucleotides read TGTGCCAGCAGTGAGGGACAGCCTCACAATCAGCCCCAGCATTTT.

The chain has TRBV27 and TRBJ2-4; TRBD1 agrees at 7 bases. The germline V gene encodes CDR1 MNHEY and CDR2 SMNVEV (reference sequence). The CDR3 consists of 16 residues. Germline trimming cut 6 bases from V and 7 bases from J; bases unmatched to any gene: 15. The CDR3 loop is CASSRQRTGVENIQYF. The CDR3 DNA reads TGTGCCAGCAGCCGACAGAGAACAGGGGTGGAGAACATTCAGTACTTC.

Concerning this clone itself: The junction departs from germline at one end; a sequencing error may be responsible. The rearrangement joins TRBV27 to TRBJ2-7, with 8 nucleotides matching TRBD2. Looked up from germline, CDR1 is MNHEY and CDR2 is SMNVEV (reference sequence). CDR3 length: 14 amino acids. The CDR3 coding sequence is TGTGCCAGCAGTTGGGAGCGGGAGTCCTACGAGCAGTACTTT. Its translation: CASSWERESYEQYF.

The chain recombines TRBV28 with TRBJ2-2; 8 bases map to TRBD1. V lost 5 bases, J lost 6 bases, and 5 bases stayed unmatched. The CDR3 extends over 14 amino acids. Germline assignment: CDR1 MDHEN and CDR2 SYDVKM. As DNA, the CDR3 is TGTGCCAGCAGTGCACCGGACAGGGCCGGGGAGCTGTTTTTT. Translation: CASSAPDRAGELFF.

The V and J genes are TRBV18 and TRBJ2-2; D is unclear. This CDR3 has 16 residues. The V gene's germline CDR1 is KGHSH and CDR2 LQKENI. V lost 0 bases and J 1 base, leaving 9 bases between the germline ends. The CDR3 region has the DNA TGTGCCAGCTCACCACCGGCAGGTGAGAACACCGGGGAGCTGTTTTTT. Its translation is CASSPPAGENTGELFF.

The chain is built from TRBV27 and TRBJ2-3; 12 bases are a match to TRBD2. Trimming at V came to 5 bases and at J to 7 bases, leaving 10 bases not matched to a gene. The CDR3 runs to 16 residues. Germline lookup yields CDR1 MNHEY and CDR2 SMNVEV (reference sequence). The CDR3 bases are TGTGCCAGCAGTCGAGAACTAGCGGGAGGTTTCAATACGCAGTATTTT. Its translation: CASSRELAGGFNTQYF.

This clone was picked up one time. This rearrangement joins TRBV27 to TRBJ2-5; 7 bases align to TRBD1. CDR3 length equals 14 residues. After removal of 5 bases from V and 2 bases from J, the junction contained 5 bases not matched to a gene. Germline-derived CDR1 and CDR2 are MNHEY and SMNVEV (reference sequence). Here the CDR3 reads CASSPSQGQETQYF. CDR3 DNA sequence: TGTGCCAGCAGTCCATCACAGGGGCAAGAGACCCAGTACTTC.

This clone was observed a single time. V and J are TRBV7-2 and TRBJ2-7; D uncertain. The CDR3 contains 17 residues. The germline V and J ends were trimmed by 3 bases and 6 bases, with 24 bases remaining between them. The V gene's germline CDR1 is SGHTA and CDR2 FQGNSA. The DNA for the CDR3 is TGTGCCAGCAGCTTTTCGATCTCCAACTATATGACCCTCGAGCAGTACTTC. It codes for CASSFSISNYMTLEQYF.

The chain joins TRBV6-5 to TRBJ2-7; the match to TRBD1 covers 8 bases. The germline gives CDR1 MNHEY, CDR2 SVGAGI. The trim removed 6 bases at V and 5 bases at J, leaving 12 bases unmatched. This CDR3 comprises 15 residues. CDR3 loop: CASSPYRGTPHEQYF. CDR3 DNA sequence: TGTGCCAGCAGCCCCTACAGGGGGACCCCCCACGAGCAGTACTTC.

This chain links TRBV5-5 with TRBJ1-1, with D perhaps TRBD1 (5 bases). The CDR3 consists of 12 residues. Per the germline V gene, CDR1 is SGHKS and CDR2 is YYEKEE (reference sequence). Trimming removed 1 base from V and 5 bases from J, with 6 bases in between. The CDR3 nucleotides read TGTGCCAGCAGCTTGCCAGGGACTGAAGCTTTCTTT. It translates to CASSLPGTEAFF.

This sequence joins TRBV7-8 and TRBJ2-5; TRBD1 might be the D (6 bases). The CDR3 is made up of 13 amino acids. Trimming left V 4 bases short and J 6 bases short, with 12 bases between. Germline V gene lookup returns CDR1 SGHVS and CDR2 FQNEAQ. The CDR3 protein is CASSWDKRQTQYF. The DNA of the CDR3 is TGTGCCAGCAGCTGGGACAAGCGACAGACCCAGTACTTC.

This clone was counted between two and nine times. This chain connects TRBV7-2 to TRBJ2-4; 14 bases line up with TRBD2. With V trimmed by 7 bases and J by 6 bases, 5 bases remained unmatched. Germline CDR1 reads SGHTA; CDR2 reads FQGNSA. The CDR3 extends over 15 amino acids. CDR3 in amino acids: CASTTGTSGRNIQYF. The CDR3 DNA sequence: TGTGCCAGCACTACTGGGACTAGCGGGAGAAACATTCAGTACTTC.

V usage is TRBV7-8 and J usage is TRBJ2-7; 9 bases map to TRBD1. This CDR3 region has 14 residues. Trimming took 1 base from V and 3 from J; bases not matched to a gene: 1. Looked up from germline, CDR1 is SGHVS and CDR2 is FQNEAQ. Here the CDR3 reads CASSLGQGVYEQYF. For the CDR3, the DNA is TGTGCCAGCAGCTTAGGACAGGGGGTCTACGAGCAGTACTTC.